This T cell receptor beta chain was recorded in a study of cytomegalovirus exposure and HLA in healthy donors. The germline V and J ends were trimmed by 4 bases and 6 bases, with 25 bases remaining between them. Germline CDR1 reads SGHDT; CDR2 reads YYEEEE. This CDR3 contains 18 residues. The study's findings and limits: Earlier analysis looked at TCR beta V segments, and most were productive about 90% or about 30% of the time. Some V segments (TRBV6-2 and TRBV6-3 among them) were excluded as indistinguishable.

At least ten counts were recorded for this clone. Antigen unknown. The study ran its PCR with 60 Vbeta and 13 Jbeta primers. The assay was immunoSEQ multiplex PCR, and TCRdb's table has in-frame clones only and misses some. The sample lists 55,000 to 85,000 clones; 55% to 75% were seen once. Sample: PBMCs. This sequence joins TRBV5-6 and TRBJ1-4, with D possibly being TRBD1 (6 bases). The clonotype was recovered from a middle-aged woman in good health and CMV-seropositive. The CDR3 DNA is TGTGCCAGCAGCGCCGCAGGGGTCATTTGGGATAATGATGAAAAACTGTTTTTT. Residues: CASSAAGVIWDNDEKLFF.